What follows are 26 T cell receptor beta chains derived from one specimen sequenced in a study of T cells in Graves' hyperthyroidism and ophthalmopathy. It was RNA transcripts that yielded the amplified TCR beta CDR3 regions. The HTBI set primed first-round TCR CDR3 RT-PCR. From the multiplex PCR reads, TCRdb called clonotypes with MiXCR, one entry per CDR3 protein. This sample has around 600,000 distinct CDR3 sequences, with around 16% found just once. Sequenced input: blood. These receptors all come from a young woman with Graves' hyperthyroidism.

In this sample, this clonotype turned up a few times. The genes are TRBV4-3 and TRBJ2-3; TRBD2 matches at 7 bases. The trim removed 2 bases at V and 4 bases at J, leaving 9 bases unmatched. There are 16 residues in the CDR3. Germline V gene data show CDR1 as LGHNA and CDR2 as YSLEER. CDR3 sequence reads: CASSQSGLAEADTQYF. The CDR3 coding sequence is TGCGCCAGCAGCCAATCCGGGCTAGCGGAAGCAGATACGCAGTATTTT.

In its sample, this clonotype was seen many times. J is TRBJ1-1 and V is TRBV16; 7 bases align to TRBD1. V lost 4 bases to trimming and J lost 8 bases; unmatched junction nucleotides: 10. Germline V CDR1 and CDR2: KGHSY, FQNENV. The CDR3 runs to 14 residues. CDR3 bases: TGTGCCAGCAGCCCTCGAGTAAGGGACAGCGAAGCTTTCTTT. Its protein is CASSPRVRDSEAFF.

This clonotype has a count of ten or more. V is TRBV2 and J is TRBJ1-1; 7 bases fit TRBD1. V was pared by 5 bases and J by 1 base, with 10 bases of the junction left unmatched. Germline assignment: CDR1 SNHLY and CDR2 FYNNEI. The CDR3 is 16 amino acids. The CDR3 sequence is CASSNRDSGGNTEAFF. The CDR3 region has the DNA TGTGCCAGCAGTAACCGGGACAGCGGAGGGAACACTGAAGCTTTCTTT.

The V gene is TRBV27, the J gene TRBJ2-3; tentative D call: TRBD2 (6 bases). Trimming shortened V by 8 bases and J by 4 bases, and 25 bases separated the two germline ends. Per the germline V gene, CDR1 is MNHEY and CDR2 is SMNVEV (reference sequence). This CDR3 contains 17 residues. The CDR3 spells CASSWDWGVELADTQYF. The CDR3 bases are TGTGCCAGCTCCTGGGACTGGGGGGTTGAGTTGGCAGATACGCAGTATTTT.

This clonotype was seen many times. V is TRBV7-2 and J is TRBJ2-7; D possibly corresponds to TRBD2 (5 bases). Germline V gives CDR1 SGHTA, CDR2 FQGNSA. This CDR3 has 14 amino acids. V shed 2 bases and J shed 2 bases, with 10 bases lying between them. The CDR3 sequence is CASSLRTSTYEQYF. The CDR3 DNA sequence: TGTGCCAGCAGCTTACGAACTAGTACCTACGAGCAGTACTTC.

The chain is built from TRBV25-1 and TRBJ1-4, with D maybe TRBD1 (6 bases). V gave up 0 bases and J gave up 7 bases, with 15 bases separating them. CDR3 length equals 16 residues. Looked up from germline, CDR1 is MGHDK and CDR2 is SYGVNS. CDR3: CASSEYEGVGAEKLFF. The CDR3 nucleotides read TGTGCCAGCAGTGAATATGAAGGCGTGGGGGCTGAAAAACTGTTTTTT.

This clonotype was detected only a few times. CDR3 sequence: CASARQGLSTDTQYF. The DNA for the CDR3 is TGCGCCAGCGCTCGACAGGGCCTTAGCACAGATACGCAGTATTTT. The chain is built from TRBV4-1 and TRBJ2-3; 7 bases align to TRBD1. This CDR3 has 15 amino acids. With V trimmed by 8 bases and J by 0 bases, 8 bases remained unmatched. Germline CDR1 is MGHRA and CDR2 is YSYEKL.

Concerning this clonotype itself: A much bigger clone sits one base away, suggesting this may be a read error. The CDR3 sequence: CASSPTERETSNEQFF. As DNA, the CDR3 is TGTGCCAGCTCACCCACCGAGCGGGAGACTTCGAATGAGCAGTTCTTC. The chain carries TRBV18 and TRBJ2-1; 8 bases fit TRBD2. This CDR3 has 16 residues. With V trimmed by 3 bases and J by 7 bases, 11 bases remained unmatched. Germline V gene lookup returns CDR1 KGHSH and CDR2 LQKENI.

In its sample, this clonotype was seen a few times. The chain recombines TRBV9 with TRBJ1-3; no clear D. The CDR3 is made up of 13 amino acids. V shed 4 bases and J shed 4 bases, with 9 bases lying between them. CDR1 and CDR2 (germline): SGDLS, YYNGEE. Here the CDR3 reads CASSPNQGNTIYF. The CDR3 nucleotides read TGTGCCAGCAGCCCCAACCAAGGAAACACCATATATTTT.

Points on this clonotype: At one end the junction does not follow the germline gene, possibly because of a read error. The genes are TRBV28 and TRBJ2-1; D is ambiguous. The CDR3 has 14 residues. In germline, CDR1 is MDHEN, CDR2 SYDVKM. The CDR3 spells CVSSWRGAYNEQFF. The CDR3 nucleotides are TGTGTCAGCAGTTGGAGAGGAGCCTACAATGAGCAGTTCTTC.

This clonotype was detected many times. The rearrangement joins TRBV12-3 or TRBV12-4 to TRBJ2-1, with 16 bases identical to TRBD2. V lost 2 bases and J lost 7; bases outside the gene matches: 5. The CDR3 is 17 amino acids. Written as DNA, the CDR3 is TGTGCCAGCAGTTTACTAGGGACTAGCGGGAGGGTGAATGAGCAGTTCTTC. This encodes CASSLLGTSGRVNEQFF.

This clonotype has at least ten counts. The chain combines TRBV19 with TRBJ1-1, with a possible D match to TRBD1 (6 bases). Germline V CDR1 and CDR2: LNHDA, SQIVND (reference sequence). V lost 4 bases and J lost 3, with 15 bases in between. The CDR3 length is 15 residues. This CDR3 reads CASSKHRAGDTEAFF. The CDR3 DNA follows: TGTGCCAGTAGTAAACACAGGGCAGGAGACACTGAAGCTTTCTTT.

The chain carries TRBV7-2 and TRBJ2-4; TRBD2 agrees at 8 bases. CDR3 length: 17 amino acids. V lost 1 base and J lost 6; bases outside the gene matches: 11. Germline V lookup: CDR1 SGHTA, CDR2 FQGNSA. The CDR3 region is CASSLERGWGTRNIQYF. The CDR3, as DNA: TGTGCCAGCAGCTTAGAGCGGGGTTGGGGGACTAGAAACATTCAGTACTTC.

This chain uses TRBV4-2 with TRBJ2-1; D is uncertain. Germline lookup yields CDR1 LGHNA and CDR2 YNFKEQ. The CDR3 sequence is 16 residues long. The V and J ends lost 1 base and 0 bases respectively, with 10 bases between them. The CDR3 DNA is TGTGCCAGCAGCCAAGGGAGCGCAAGCTCCTACAATGAGCAGTTCTTC. Residues: CASSQGSASSYNEQFF.

This clonotype was counted a few times. V is TRBV2 and J is TRBJ2-7, with 7 bases fitting TRBD2. V dropped 1 base and J dropped 1; count of bases not matched to a gene: 4. CDR3 size: 15 residues. The germline CDR1 and CDR2 sequences are SNHLY and FYNNEI. The CDR3 loop is CASSEGEGPSYEQYF. The CDR3 coding sequence is TGTGCCAGCAGTGAAGGGGAGGGTCCTTCCTACGAGCAGTACTTC.

This clonotype was picked up many times. The V and J genes are TRBV28 and TRBJ1-1; no clear D. The germline V gene has CDR1 MDHEN and CDR2 SYDVKM. The V end was cut by 3 bases, the J end by 1 base, with 9 bases between. This CDR3 is built from 14 residues. CDR3 sequence (DNA): TGTGCCAGCAGTTTTTGGATGAGGAACACTGAAGCTTTCTTT. Protein sequence: CASSFWMRNTEAFF.

As for this clonotype: A much larger clone differs by one base, so this may be a read error. The rearrangement uses TRBV12-3 or TRBV12-4 and TRBJ2-7; TRBD1 matches 8 bases. The CDR3 is 16 amino acids. The CDR3 spells CAGSLWAGGGLDEQYF. The CDR3 nucleotides are TGTGCCGGCAGTTTATGGGCAGGGGGCGGTCTAGACGAGCAGTACTTC.

This clonotype was seen once. CDR3 residues: CASSLYWKNYGYTF. In DNA form, the CDR3 reads TGTGCCAGCAGTTTATACTGGAAGAACTATGGCTACACCTTC. This rearrangement joins TRBV28 to TRBJ1-2; D is uncertain. Germline V lookup: CDR1 MDHEN, CDR2 SYDVKM. V shed 1 base and J shed 2 bases, with 8 bases lying between them. The CDR3 has 14 amino acids.

In its sample, this clonotype was seen many times. Here the CDR3 reads CASSRSGTTDTQYF. DNA of the CDR3: TGTGCCAGCAGCCGGAGCGGAACCACAGATACGCAGTATTTT. The rearrangement joins TRBV3-1 to TRBJ2-3, with D perhaps TRBD2 (5 bases). Germline lookup yields CDR1 LGHDT and CDR2 YNNKEL (reference sequence). The CDR3 spans 14 residues. The V and J ends lost 4 bases and 2 bases respectively, with 10 bases between them.

At least ten counts were recorded for this clonotype. The chain combines TRBV28 with TRBJ1-2; D gene unclear. Germline CDR1 and CDR2: MDHEN and SYDVKM. Trimming left V 4 bases short and J 8 bases short, with 8 bases between. This CDR3 spans 11 amino acids. The CDR3 protein is CASSSGRGYTF. The CDR3 coding sequence is TGTGCCAGCAGTTCCGGGAGAGGCTACACCTTC.

This clonotype was detected a few times. The genes are TRBV7-2 and TRBJ2-5; 9 positions agree with TRBD1. Trimming took 5 bases from V and 3 from J; bases not matched to a gene: 4. CDR1 is SGHTA and CDR2 is FQGNSA in the germline V gene. The CDR3 sequence is 14 residues long. The CDR3 loop is CASSIRTGEETQYF. The DNA of the CDR3 is TGTGCCAGCAGCATACGGACAGGGGAAGAGACCCAGTACTTC.

This clonotype was detected ten times or more. The chain joins TRBV5-1 to TRBJ2-3; D might be TRBD2 (6 bases). Trimming stripped 3 bases from V and 2 bases from J, with 10 bases between. Germline V gives CDR1 SGHRS, CDR2 YFSETQ. The CDR3 spans 14 residues. CDR3 loop: CASSWDCDTDTQYF. As DNA, the CDR3 is TGCGCCAGCAGCTGGGACTGCGACACAGATACGCAGTATTTT.

This clonotype was seen at least ten times. This sequence joins TRBV10-3 and TRBJ2-1, with D possibly being TRBD1 (5 bases). The CDR3 has 14 residues. Germline assignment: CDR1 ENHRY and CDR2 SYGVKD. V dropped 0 bases and J dropped 10 bases, with 13 bases sitting between them. The CDR3 protein is CAISESGRNREQFF. The CDR3 coding sequence is TGTGCCATCAGTGAGTCAGGGCGGAACAGGGAGCAGTTCTTC.

In this sample, this clonotype turned up many times. CDR3 bases: TGTGCCAGCAATCGGGAGTTCTCTGGGGCCAACGTCCTGACTTTC. Protein sequence: CASNREFSGANVLTF. The J gene is TRBJ2-6, the V gene TRBV2, with a tentative D call TRBD2 (6 bases). V shed 7 bases and J shed 0 bases, with 10 bases lying between them. Germline CDR1 and CDR2: SNHLY and FYNNEI. CDR3 size: 15 residues.

Ten or more counts support this clonotype. The rearrangement uses TRBV11-2 and TRBJ2-1; 8 bases are a match to TRBD2. Trimming removed 5 bases from V and 3 bases from J; junction bases left unmatched: 15. CDR1 and CDR2 from the germline V gene are SGHAT and FQNNGV. This CDR3 is built from 18 residues. The CDR3: CASSRRLGGRSGYNEQFF. The CDR3 DNA sequence: TGTGCCAGCAGCCGTCGTCTTGGCGGGAGGAGCGGCTACAATGAGCAGTTCTTC.

This clonotype was recorded at least ten times. The gene calls are TRBV6-1 and TRBJ1-2, with 10 bases aligning to TRBD1. The CDR3 is made up of 14 amino acids. The J segment lost 4 bases and the V segment lost 7 bases, leaving 6 bases of the junction unmatched. Germline-derived CDR1 and CDR2 are MNHNS and SASEGT. CDR3 in DNA: TGTGCCAGCACTACCGGGACAGGGGTCTATGGCTACACCTTC. It is translated as CASTTGTGVYGYTF.